A selection of T cell receptor beta chains follows, all from one sample in a study of blood T cell repertoires in COVID-19. The repertoire was sequenced with immunoSEQ multiplex PCR; TCRdb's copy has only in-frame clones and lacks some. Altogether under 200,000 clones are present, approximately 87% being singletons, with the ten largest covering under 13%. Sequenced sample: peripheral blood. The receptors shown here come from a woman in her seventies with COVID-19, enrolled during active disease. CDR3s include the opening cysteine and the closing phenylalanine or tryptophan. D genes are given only for firm matches. Only some rows state a clone size, as once, few, many or a class for expanded clones.

size: -; J: TRBJ2-7; D: -; V: TRBV29-1; CDR3: CSVGDKGLGQYF; DNA: TGCAGCGTGGGGGACAAGGGCCTGGGGCAGTACTTC
size: -; J: TRBJ1-6; D: -; V: TRBV28; CDR3: CASNVGSSYNSPLHF; DNA: TGTGCCAGTAACGTCGGGAGCTCCTATAATTCACCCCTCCACTTT
size: -; J: TRBJ1-1; D: -; V: TRBV3-1/TRBV3-2; CDR3: CASSQDHRPNTEAFF; DNA: TGTGCCAGCAGCCAAGATCACAGACCGAACACTGAAGCTTTCTTT
size: -; J: TRBJ2-7; D: -; V: TRBV6-6; CDR3: CASSFPTGPEQYF; DNA: TGTGCCAGCAGTTTCCCTACAGGGCCCGAGCAGTACTTC
size: -; J: TRBJ2-5; D: TRBD2; V: TRBV4-1; CDR3: CASSPRSSGGASQETQYF; DNA: TGCGCCAGCAGCCCTCGGAGTAGCGGGGGGGCCAGTCAAGAGACCCAGTACTTC
size: -; J: TRBJ1-3; D: -; V: TRBV5-1; CDR3: CASSQDSSGNTIYF; DNA: TGCGCCAGCAGTCAGGACAGCTCTGGAAACACCATATATTTT
size: -; J: TRBJ1-2; D: -; V: TRBV30; CDR3: CAWTRDIGGYTF; DNA: TGTGCCTGGACACGGGACATAGGTGGCTACACCTTC
size: -; J: TRBJ2-7; D: -; V: TRBV5-1; CDR3: CASSIGLNSYEQYF; DNA: TGCGCCAGCAGCATAGGACTGAACTCCTACGAGCAGTACTTC
size: -; J: TRBJ1-6; D: TRBD1; V: TRBV28; CDR3: CASSQQGSDNSPLHF; DNA: TGTGCCAGCAGTCAACAGGGGTCGGATAATTCACCCCTCCACTTT
size: -; J: TRBJ2-7; D: TRBD1; V: TRBV2; CDR3: CASAPGTGSLEQYF; DNA: TGTGCCAGCGCCCCCGGGACAGGGTCGTTGGAGCAGTACTTC
size: -; J: TRBJ1-1; D: TRBD1; V: TRBV19; CDR3: CASSLRTGVGTEAFF; DNA: TGTGCCAGTAGTCTACGGACAGGGGTAGGCACTGAAGCTTTCTTT
size: -; J: TRBJ2-1; D: TRBD1; V: TRBV5-8; CDR3: CASSSGTGISYNEQFF; DNA: TGTGCCAGCAGCTCCGGGACAGGGATTTCCTACAATGAGCAGTTCTTC
size: -; J: TRBJ2-2; D: TRBD2; V: TRBV7-2; CDR3: CASTLAGGTGELFF; DNA: TGTGCCAGCACCCTAGCGGGGGGCACCGGGGAGCTGTTTTTT
size: -; J: TRBJ2-3; D: -; V: TRBV30; CDR3: CAWSERAGRSSDTQYF; DNA: TGTGCCTGGAGTGAGAGGGCAGGACGATCCTCGGATACGCAGTATTTT
size: -; J: TRBJ2-1; D: TRBD2; V: TRBV5-1; CDR3: CASRLGGGSSYNEQFF; DNA: TGCGCCAGCAGACTGGGGGGAGGGAGCTCCTACAATGAGCAGTTCTTC
size: -; J: TRBJ1-5; D: TRBD1; V: TRBV27; CDR3: CASSSIRDSLSNQPQHF; DNA: TGTGCCAGCAGTTCAATCCGGGACAGTCTTAGCAATCAGCCCCAGCATTTT
size: -; J: TRBJ2-5; D: TRBD1; V: TRBV10-2; CDR3: CASSAWGQGRQETQYF; DNA: TGCGCCAGCAGTGCCTGGGGACAGGGTCGACAAGAGACCCAGTACTTC
size: -; J: TRBJ1-4; D: TRBD1; V: TRBV3-1/TRBV3-2; CDR3: CASSQARTGRTHFNEKLFF; DNA: TGTGCCAGCAGCCAAGCAAGGACAGGGCGAACCCACTTTAATGAAAAACTGTTTTTT
size: -; J: TRBJ2-7; D: -; V: TRBV2; CDR3: CASSEPGNGDEQYF; DNA: TGTGCCAGCAGTGAACCCGGCAACGGAGACGAGCAGTACTTC
size: -; J: TRBJ1-1; D: -; V: TRBV4-1; CDR3: CASSQVTELESEAFF; DNA: TGCGCCAGCAGCCAGGTGACAGAACTGGAGTCTGAAGCTTTCTTT
size: -; J: TRBJ1-2; D: TRBD1; V: TRBV3-1/TRBV3-2; CDR3: CASSPAGTGYYGYTF; DNA: TGTGCCAGCAGCCCAGCCGGGACAGGGTACTATGGCTACACCTTC
size: once; J: TRBJ2-2; D: -; V: TRBV19; CDR3: CASSRSGVSDTGELFF; DNA: TGTGCCAGTAGCCGCTCAGGGGTATCGGACACCGGGGAGCTGTTTTTT
size: -; J: TRBJ2-2; D: -; V: TRBV11-3; CDR3: CASSSRPGIGELFF; DNA: TGTGCCAGCAGCTCCCGCCCGGGGATCGGGGAGCTGTTTTTT
size: -; J: TRBJ2-7; D: TRBD2; V: TRBV6-5; CDR3: CASSYVGEGSYEQYF; DNA: TGTGCCAGCAGTTACGTGGGGGAGGGGTCCTACGAGCAGTACTTC
size: -; J: TRBJ2-5; D: -; V: TRBV7-2; CDR3: CASSLRGAGETQYF; DNA: TGTGCCAGCAGCTTACGGGGGGCAGGAGAGACCCAGTACTTC
size: once; J: TRBJ2-1; D: -; V: TRBV19; CDR3: CASSRTSYNEQFF; DNA: TGTGCCAGTAGCCGAACAAGCTACAATGAGCAGTTCTTC
size: few; J: TRBJ2-2; D: -; V: TRBV7-9; CDR3: CASRQGSGNTGELFF; DNA: TGTGCCAGCAGACAAGGATCAGGGAACACCGGGGAGCTGTTTTTT
size: -; J: TRBJ1-2; D: -; V: TRBV3-1/TRBV3-2; CDR3: CASSQDGGAVGYGYTF; DNA: TGTGCCAGCAGCCAAGATGGCGGGGCCGTTGGCTATGGCTACACCTTC
size: -; J: TRBJ2-2; D: TRBD1; V: TRBV11-2; CDR3: CASSPPGQSRTGELFF; DNA: TGTGCCAGCAGCCCCCCGGGACAGTCTAGGACCGGGGAGCTGTTTTTT
size: once; J: TRBJ1-1; D: -; V: TRBV6-6; CDR3: CASSYGQNTEAFF; DNA: TGTGCCAGCAGTTACGGACAGAACACTGAAGCTTTCTTT